This T cell receptor (beta chain) was documented in a study of immune heterogeneity within non-small cell lung tumors. Turning to the study itself: The tumors comprised a few squamous cell carcinomas, approximately 10 non-squamous carcinomas and 1 not otherwise specified. Study results and limitations: Local T-cell clonality tracked local tumor mutational burden; the correlation was moderate but significant (R around 0.31). Identical dominant CDR3 beta clonotypes recurred across a patient's tumor sites, together with site-unique high-frequency clones.

Samples each supplied 450 to 700 ng of bulk tumor genomic DNA as template. From each primary tumor, several far-apart biopsies were obtained during surgery. Curative operations were performed on patients who had untreated, newly diagnosed non-small cell lung cancer. Everyone who gave samples had just been diagnosed with non-small cell lung cancer and was having surgery with curative intent. A first 10-cycle multiplex round used 32 V-gene and 13 J-gene primers on TCR beta CDR3. In TCRdb, the multiplex PCR reads were re-called with MiXCR into one record per CDR3 protein. The sample includes approximately 3,100 distinct CDR3 sequences, less than 35% of them seen just once. Losses at the gene ends were 1 base for V and 3 bases for J; bases not matched to a gene: 2. The CDR3 is 15 residues long. Germline CDR1 reads SGHAT; CDR2 reads FQNNGV. Comment on this clonotype: Its antigen is still unknown.

The genes are TRBV11-2 and TRBJ2-2, with 7 nucleotides matching TRBD2. Sequenced sample: lung tumor tissue. This clonotype was sampled from a man aged 60 to 69 with non-small cell lung cancer. Here the CDR3 DNA reads TGTGCCAGCAGCTTAGGCGGGAGTGACACCGGGGAGCTGTTTTTT. Protein product: CASSLGGSDTGELFF.